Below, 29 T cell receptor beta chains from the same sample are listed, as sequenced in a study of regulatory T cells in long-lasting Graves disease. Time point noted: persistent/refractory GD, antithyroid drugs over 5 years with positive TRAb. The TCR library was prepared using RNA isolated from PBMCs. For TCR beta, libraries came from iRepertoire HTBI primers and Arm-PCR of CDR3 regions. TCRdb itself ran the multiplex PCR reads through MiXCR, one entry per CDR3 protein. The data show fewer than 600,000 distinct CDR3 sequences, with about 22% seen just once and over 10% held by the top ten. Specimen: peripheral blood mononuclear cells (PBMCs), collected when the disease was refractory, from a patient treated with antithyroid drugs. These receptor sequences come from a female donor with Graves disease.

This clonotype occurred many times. The CDR3 DNA is TGTGCCATCAGCGAACCCCGGGAGGACTATGGCTACACCTTC. Its protein product is CAISEPREDYGYTF. The chain couples TRBV10-3 to TRBJ1-2; D is ambiguous. The CDR3 totals 14 residues. The V end was cut by 6 bases, the J end by 3 bases, with 14 bases between. Germline lookup yields CDR1 ENHRY and CDR2 SYGVKD.

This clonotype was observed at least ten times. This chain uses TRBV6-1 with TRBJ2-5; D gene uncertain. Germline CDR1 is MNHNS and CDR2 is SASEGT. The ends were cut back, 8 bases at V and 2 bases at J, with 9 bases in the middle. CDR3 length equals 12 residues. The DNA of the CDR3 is TGTGCCAGCTCCACGGCTCAAGAGACCCAGTACTTC. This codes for CASSTAQETQYF.

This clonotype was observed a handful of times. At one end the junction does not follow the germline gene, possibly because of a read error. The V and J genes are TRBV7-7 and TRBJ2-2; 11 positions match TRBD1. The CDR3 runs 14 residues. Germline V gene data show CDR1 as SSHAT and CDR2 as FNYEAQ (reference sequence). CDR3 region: CASSLGQGAGELFF. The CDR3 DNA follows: TGTGCTAGCAGCCTGGGACAGGGGGCCGGGGAGCTGTTTTTT.

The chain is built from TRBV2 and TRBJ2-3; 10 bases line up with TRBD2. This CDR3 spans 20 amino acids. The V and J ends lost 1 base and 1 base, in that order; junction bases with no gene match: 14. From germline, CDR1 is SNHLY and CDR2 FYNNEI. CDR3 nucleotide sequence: TGTGCCAGCAGTGAAGAATGGAGGTTAACCGGGACTAGCGGCACAGATACGCAGTATTTT. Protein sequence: CASSEEWRLTGTSGTDTQYF.

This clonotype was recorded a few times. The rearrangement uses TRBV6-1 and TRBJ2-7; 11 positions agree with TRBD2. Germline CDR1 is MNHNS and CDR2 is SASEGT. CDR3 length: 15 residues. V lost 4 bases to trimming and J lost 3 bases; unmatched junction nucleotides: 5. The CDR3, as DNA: TGTGCCAGCAGTGGACTAGCGGGATCCATCTACGAGCAGTACTTC. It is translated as CASSGLAGSIYEQYF.

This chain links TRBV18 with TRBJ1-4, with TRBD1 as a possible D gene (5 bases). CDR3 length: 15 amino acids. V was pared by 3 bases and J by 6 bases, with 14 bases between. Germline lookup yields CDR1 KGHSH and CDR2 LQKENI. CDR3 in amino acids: CASSPRRGDDEKLFF. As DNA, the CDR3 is TGTGCCAGCTCACCCCGTCGGGGCGACGATGAAAAACTGTTTTTT.

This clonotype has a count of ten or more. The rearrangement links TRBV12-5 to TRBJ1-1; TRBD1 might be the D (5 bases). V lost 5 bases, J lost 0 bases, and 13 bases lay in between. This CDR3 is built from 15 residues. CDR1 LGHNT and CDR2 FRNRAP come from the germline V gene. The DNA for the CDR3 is TGTGCTAGTGGTGAGGGGCGGGTGATGAACACTGAAGCTTTCTTT. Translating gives CASGEGRVMNTEAFF.

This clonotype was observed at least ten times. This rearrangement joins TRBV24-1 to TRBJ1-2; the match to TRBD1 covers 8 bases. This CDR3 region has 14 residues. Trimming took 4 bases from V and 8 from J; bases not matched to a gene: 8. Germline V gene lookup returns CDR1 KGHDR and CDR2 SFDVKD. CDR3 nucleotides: TGTGCCACCAGTGACGACTACAGGGGGAACGGCTACACCTTC. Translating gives CATSDDYRGNGYTF.

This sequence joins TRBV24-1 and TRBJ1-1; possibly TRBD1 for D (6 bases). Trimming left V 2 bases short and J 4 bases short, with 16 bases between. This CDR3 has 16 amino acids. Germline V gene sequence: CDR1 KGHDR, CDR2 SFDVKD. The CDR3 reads CATSDSVQGAATEAFF. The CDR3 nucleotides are TGTGCCACCAGTGATTCGGTACAGGGAGCGGCCACTGAAGCTTTCTTT.

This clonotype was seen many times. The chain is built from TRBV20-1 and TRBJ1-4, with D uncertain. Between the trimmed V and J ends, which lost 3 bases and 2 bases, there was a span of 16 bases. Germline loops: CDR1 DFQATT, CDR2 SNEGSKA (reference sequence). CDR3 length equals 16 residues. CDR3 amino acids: CSASNLNPGTNEKLFF. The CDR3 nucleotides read TGCAGTGCTAGCAACCTCAACCCGGGTACTAATGAAAAACTGTTTTTT.

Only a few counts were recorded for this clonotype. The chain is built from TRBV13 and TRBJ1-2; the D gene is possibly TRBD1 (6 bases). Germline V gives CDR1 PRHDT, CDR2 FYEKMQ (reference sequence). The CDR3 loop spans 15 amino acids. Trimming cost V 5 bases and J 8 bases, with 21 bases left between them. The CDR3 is CASSALQGNKYGYTF. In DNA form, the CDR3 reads TGTGCCAGCAGCGCCCTACAGGGAAATAAATACGGCTACACCTTC.

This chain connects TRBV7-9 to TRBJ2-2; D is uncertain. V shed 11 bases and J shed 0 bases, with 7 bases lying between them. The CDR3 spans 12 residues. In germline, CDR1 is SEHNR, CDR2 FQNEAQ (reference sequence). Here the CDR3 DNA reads TGTGCCTGCGACCCGAACACCGGGGAGCTGTTTTTT. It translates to CACDPNTGELFF.

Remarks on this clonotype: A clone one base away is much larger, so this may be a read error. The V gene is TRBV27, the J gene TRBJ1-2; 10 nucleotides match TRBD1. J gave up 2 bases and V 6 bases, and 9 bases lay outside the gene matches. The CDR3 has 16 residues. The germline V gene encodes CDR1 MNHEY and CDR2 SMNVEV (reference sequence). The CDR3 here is CASSPSWTGGNYGYTF. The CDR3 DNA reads TGTGCCAGCAGCCCATCATGGACAGGGGGGAACTATGGCTACACCTTC.

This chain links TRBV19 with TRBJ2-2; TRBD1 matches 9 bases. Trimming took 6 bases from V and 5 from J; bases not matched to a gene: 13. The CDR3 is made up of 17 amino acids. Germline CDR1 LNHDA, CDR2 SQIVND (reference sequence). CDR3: CASRKNTGGDGTGELFF. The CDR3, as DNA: TGTGCCAGTAGAAAGAATACAGGGGGCGATGGTACCGGGGAGCTGTTTTTT. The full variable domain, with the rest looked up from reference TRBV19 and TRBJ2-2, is DGGITQSPKYLFRKEGQNVTLSCEQNLNHDAMYWYRQDPGQGLRLIYYSQIVNDFQKGDIAEGYSVSREKKESFPLTVTSAQKNPTAFYLCASRKNTGGDGTGELFFGEGSRLTVL.

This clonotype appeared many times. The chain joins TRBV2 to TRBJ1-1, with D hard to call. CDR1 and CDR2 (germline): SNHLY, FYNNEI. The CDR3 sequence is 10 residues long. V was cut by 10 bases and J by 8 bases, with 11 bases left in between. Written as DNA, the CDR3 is TGTGCCACTCGGCAGACGGAAGCTTTCTTT. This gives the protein CATRQTEAFF. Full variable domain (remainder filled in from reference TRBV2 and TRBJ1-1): EPEVTQTPSHQVTQMGQEVILRCVPISNHLYFYWYRQILGQKVEFLVSFYNNEISEKSEIFDDQFSVERPDGSNFTLKIRSTKLEDSAMYFCATRQTEAFFGQGTRLTVV.

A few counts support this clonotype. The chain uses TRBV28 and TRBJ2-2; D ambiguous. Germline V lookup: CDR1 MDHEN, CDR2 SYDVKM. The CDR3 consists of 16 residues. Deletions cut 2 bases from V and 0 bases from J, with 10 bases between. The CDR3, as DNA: TGTGCCAGCAGTTTAGGTCCGGCTGCGAACACCGGGGAGCTGTTTTTT. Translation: CASSLGPAANTGELFF. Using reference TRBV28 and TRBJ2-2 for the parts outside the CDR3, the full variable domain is DVKVTQSSRYLVKRTGEKVFLECVQDMDHENMFWYRQDPGLGLRLIYFSYDVKMKEKGDIPEGYSVSREKKERFSLILESASTNQTSMYLCASSLGPAANTGELFFGEGSRLTVL.

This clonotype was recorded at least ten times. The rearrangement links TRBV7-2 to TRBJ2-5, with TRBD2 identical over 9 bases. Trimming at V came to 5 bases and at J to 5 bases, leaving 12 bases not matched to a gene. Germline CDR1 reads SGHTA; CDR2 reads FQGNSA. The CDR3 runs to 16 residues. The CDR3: CASSGDGGRAYETQYF. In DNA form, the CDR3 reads TGTGCCAGCAGCGGGGACGGCGGGAGGGCCTATGAGACCCAGTACTTC.

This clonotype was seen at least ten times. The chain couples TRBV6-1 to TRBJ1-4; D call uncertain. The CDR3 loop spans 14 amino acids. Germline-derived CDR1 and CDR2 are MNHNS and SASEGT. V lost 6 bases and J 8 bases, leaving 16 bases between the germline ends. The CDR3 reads CASSRGGEGEKLFF. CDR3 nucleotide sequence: TGTGCCAGCAGCCGGGGAGGCGAGGGCGAAAAACTGTTTTTT.

The CDR3, as DNA: TGTGCCAGCAGCCCGGAAAACCGGGACCCGAACACTGAAGCTTTCTTT. Translated, it gives CASSPENRDPNTEAFF. The rearrangement links TRBV7-9 to TRBJ1-1; D is perhaps TRBD1 (5 bases). Trimming shortened V by 5 bases and J by 1 base, and 17 bases separated the two germline ends. CDR3 length equals 16 residues. Looked up from germline, CDR1 is SEHNR and CDR2 is FQNEAQ (reference sequence).

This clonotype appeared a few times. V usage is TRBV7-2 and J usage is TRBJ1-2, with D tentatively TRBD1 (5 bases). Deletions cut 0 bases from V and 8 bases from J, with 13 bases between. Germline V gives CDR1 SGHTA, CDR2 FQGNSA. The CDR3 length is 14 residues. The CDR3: CASSLAFRDGGYTF. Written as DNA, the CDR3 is TGTGCCAGCAGCTTAGCGTTCAGGGATGGCGGCTACACCTTC.

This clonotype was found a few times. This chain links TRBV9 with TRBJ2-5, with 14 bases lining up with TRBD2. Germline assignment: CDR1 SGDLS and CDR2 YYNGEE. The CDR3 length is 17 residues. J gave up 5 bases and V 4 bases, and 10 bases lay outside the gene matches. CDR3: CASSFQGLAGEGETQYF. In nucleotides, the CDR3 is TGTGCCAGCAGCTTCCAGGGACTAGCGGGGGAAGGGGAGACCCAGTACTTC.

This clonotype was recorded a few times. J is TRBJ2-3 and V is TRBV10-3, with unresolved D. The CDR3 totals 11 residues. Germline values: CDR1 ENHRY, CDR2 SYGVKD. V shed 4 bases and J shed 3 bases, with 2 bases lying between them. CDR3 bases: TGTGCCATCAGTGGGACAGATACGCAGTATTTT. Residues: CAISGTDTQYF.

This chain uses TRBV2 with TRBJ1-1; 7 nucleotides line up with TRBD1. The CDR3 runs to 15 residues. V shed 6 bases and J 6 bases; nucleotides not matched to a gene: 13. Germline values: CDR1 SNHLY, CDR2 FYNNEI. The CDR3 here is CASSRPQGGVAEAFF. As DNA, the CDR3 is TGTGCCAGCAGCCGCCCCCAGGGGGGGGTCGCTGAAGCTTTCTTT.

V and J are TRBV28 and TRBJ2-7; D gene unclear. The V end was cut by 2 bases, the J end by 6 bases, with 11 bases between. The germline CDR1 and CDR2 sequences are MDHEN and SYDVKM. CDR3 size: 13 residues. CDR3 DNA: TGTGCCAGCAGTTTAGCCCTACCGGGCGAGCAGTACTTC. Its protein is CASSLALPGEQYF.

CDR3 sequence (DNA): TGTGCCAGTAGTATAAGGGACAGGGGTGGTTCACCCCTCCACTTT. Translation: CASSIRDRGGSPLHF. The chain is built from TRBV19 and TRBJ1-6, with TRBD1 matching 10 bases. The CDR3 sequence is 15 residues long. J lost 9 bases, V lost 2 bases, and 4 bases had no gene match. The germline V gene encodes CDR1 LNHDA and CDR2 SQIVND (reference sequence).

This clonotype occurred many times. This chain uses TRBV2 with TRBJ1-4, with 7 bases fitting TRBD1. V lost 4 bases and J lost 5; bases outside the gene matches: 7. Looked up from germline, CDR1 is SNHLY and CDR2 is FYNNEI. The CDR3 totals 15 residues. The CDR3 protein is CASSAEGTENEKLFF. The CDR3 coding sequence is TGTGCCAGCAGTGCCGAGGGGACAGAGAATGAAAAACTGTTTTTT.

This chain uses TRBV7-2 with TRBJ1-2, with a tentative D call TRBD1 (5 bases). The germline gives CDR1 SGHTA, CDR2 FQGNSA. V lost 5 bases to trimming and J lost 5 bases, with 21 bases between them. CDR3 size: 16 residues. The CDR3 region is CASSRSGGAGRYGYTF. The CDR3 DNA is TGTGCCAGCAGCCGCTCGGGAGGGGCAGGAAGGTATGGCTACACCTTC.

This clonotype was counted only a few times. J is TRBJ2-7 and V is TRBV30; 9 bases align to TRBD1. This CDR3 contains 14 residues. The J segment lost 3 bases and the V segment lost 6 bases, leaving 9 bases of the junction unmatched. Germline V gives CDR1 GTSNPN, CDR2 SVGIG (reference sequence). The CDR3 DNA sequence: TGTGCCTGTTCCCGGGACAGGGTAATCTACGAGCAGTACTTC. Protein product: CACSRDRVIYEQYF.

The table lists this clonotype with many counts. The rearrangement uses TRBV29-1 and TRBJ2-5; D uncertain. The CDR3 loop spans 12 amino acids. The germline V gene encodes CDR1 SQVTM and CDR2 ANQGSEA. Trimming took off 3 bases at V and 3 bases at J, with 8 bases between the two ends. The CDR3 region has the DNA TGCAGCGTTGAGATGGTGGAAGAGACCCAGTACTTC. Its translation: CSVEMVEETQYF.